The 16 T cell receptor beta chains below were found in one sample sequenced in a study of T cell responses to AZD1222 COVID-19 vaccine. Sequencing used immunoSEQ multiplex PCR; TCRdb keeps in-frame clones, though not all of them. The sample yields fewer than 200,000 clones, around 85% seen once. Sequenced here: peripheral blood, sampled 28 days after the second AZD1222 dose. These receptors came from an adult who received the AZD1222 COVID-19 vaccine.

V usage is TRBV6-2 or TRBV6-3 and J usage is TRBJ2-1; D ambiguous. The CDR3 is 13 amino acids. CDR1 is MNHEY and CDR2 is SVGEGT in the germline V gene. The V end was cut by 6 bases, the J end by 9 bases, with 15 bases between. As DNA, the CDR3 is TGTGCCAGCAGCCCCCTCCGAAGGGTTGAGCAGTTCTTC. Translation: CASSPLRRVEQFF.

The gene calls are TRBV4-1 and TRBJ1-5; no definite D call. V was clipped by 0 bases and J by 7 bases, with 10 bases between them. Germline V gives CDR1 MGHRA, CDR2 YSYEKL. The CDR3 covers 14 residues. CDR3 bases: TGCGCCAGCAGCCAAGAGTCTTCTGAGCAGCCCCAGCATTTT. Its translation: CASSQESSEQPQHF.

The gene calls are TRBV18 and TRBJ1-1; a possible D gene is TRBD1 (6 bases). Germline V gene sequence: CDR1 KGHSH, CDR2 LQKENI. The V and J ends lost 3 bases and 4 bases respectively, with 9 bases between them. The CDR3 covers 13 residues. The CDR3 here is CASSPGGLTEAFF. The DNA for the CDR3 is TGTGCCAGCTCACCGGGGGGGCTCACTGAAGCTTTCTTT.

CDR3: CASSKGPRGTGLFEQYF. In DNA form, the CDR3 reads TGTGCCAGCAGCAAAGGGCCTCGGGGGACAGGGCTTTTCGAGCAGTACTTC. The chain uses TRBV21-1 and TRBJ2-7; TRBD1 reflects the table's D call only, with no check against the DNA. TRBV21-1 is a listed pseudogene. The CDR3 covers 17 residues.

This chain joins TRBV7-2 and TRBJ2-2; no firm D call. Trimming removed 5 bases from V and 4 bases from J, with 8 bases in between. CDR3 length: 13 amino acids. Germline V CDR1 and CDR2: SGHTA, FQGNSA. In DNA, the CDR3 is TGTGCCAGCAGCCCGACAATCACCGGGGAGCTGTTTTTT. This codes for CASSPTITGELFF.

This chain uses TRBV2 with TRBJ2-7; D is uncertain. Per the germline V gene, CDR1 is SNHLY and CDR2 is FYNNEI. The CDR3 has 11 amino acids. V lost 7 bases and J 3 bases, leaving 7 bases between the germline ends. The chain's CDR3 is CASTPNYEQYF. The CDR3 nucleotides are TGTGCCAGCACCCCAAACTACGAGCAGTACTTC.

This rearrangement joins TRBV11-2 to TRBJ2-1, with 7 nucleotides matching TRBD1. This CDR3 has 14 amino acids. Germline CDR1 and CDR2: SGHAT and FQNNGV. J was trimmed by 2 bases and V by 2 bases; bases with no gene match: 0. This CDR3 reads CASSLQGAYNEQFF. The CDR3, as DNA: TGTGCCAGCAGCTTACAGGGGGCCTACAATGAGCAGTTCTTC.

V and J are TRBV7-2 and TRBJ1-5; no clear D gene. Germline CDR1 SGHTA, CDR2 FQGNSA. Trimming removed 4 bases from V and 6 bases from J, with 10 bases in between. The CDR3 runs 13 residues. In DNA, the CDR3 is TGTGCCAGCAGCTCACTCCCTGGTCAGCCCCAGCATTTT. Its protein is CASSSLPGQPQHF.

This clone has only one observation. The genes are TRBV29-1 and TRBJ2-5; no clear D gene. Trimming removed 7 bases from V and 0 bases from J, with 9 bases in between. Germline CDR1 and CDR2: SQVTM and ANQGSEA. The CDR3 spans 12 residues. The DNA of the CDR3 is TGCAGCGACTCGCCCAACCAAGAGACCCAGTACTTC. Translated, it gives CSDSPNQETQYF.

This clone was counted a single time. V and J are TRBV10-3 and TRBJ2-1, with D unclear. Per germline, CDR1 ENHRY and CDR2 SYGVKD. The ends were cut back, 0 bases at V and 2 bases at J, with 11 bases in the middle. The CDR3 has 16 residues. CDR3 protein: CAISESVAFPYNEQFF. The CDR3 DNA reads as TGTGCCATCAGTGAGTCGGTCGCGTTCCCCTACAATGAGCAGTTCTTC.

CDR3 residues: CASSPQGKVGYTF. CDR3 nucleotide sequence: TGCGCCAGCAGCCCCCAAGGGAAGGTTGGCTACACCTTC. The V call is TRBV4-1, the J call TRBJ1-2; D unresolved. V gave up 4 bases and J gave up 7 bases, with 13 bases separating them. This CDR3 has 13 residues. Germline V gene sequence: CDR1 MGHRA, CDR2 YSYEKL.

J is TRBJ2-2 and V is TRBV7-6, with a weak D call TRBD2 (6 bases). Germline loops: CDR1 SGHVS, CDR2 FNYEAQ. V dropped 6 bases and J dropped 0 bases, with 11 bases sitting between them. CDR3 size: 15 residues. Here the CDR3 DNA reads TGTGCCAGCAGTTCCCCGGGGGCGAACACCGGGGAGCTGTTTTTT. Amino acids: CASSSPGANTGELFF.

The chain recombines TRBV7-6 with TRBJ2-7; a weak D match, TRBD2 (6 bases). V lost 5 bases, J lost 5 bases, and 13 bases lay in between. The CDR3 sequence is 13 residues long. In germline, CDR1 is SGHVS, CDR2 FNYEAQ. The CDR3 loop is CASSTGTGDEQYF. CDR3 sequence (DNA): TGTGCCAGCAGCACCGGAACGGGGGACGAGCAGTACTTC.

This clone has only one observation. J is TRBJ2-7 and V is TRBV6-1; D possibly matches TRBD1 or TRBD2 (5 bases each). The germline V gene encodes CDR1 MNHNS and CDR2 SASEGT. This CDR3 has 15 residues. Trimming took 2 bases from V and 3 from J, leaving 14 bases between them. The CDR3 protein is CASSEWGNQGYEQYF. CDR3 nucleotides: TGTGCCAGCAGTGAATGGGGGAATCAGGGCTACGAGCAGTACTTC.

The V gene is TRBV5-4, the J gene TRBJ2-7; 11 bases match TRBD2. The CDR3 is 15 amino acids. J was trimmed by 1 base and V by 2 bases; bases with no gene match: 2. Germline V CDR1 and CDR2: SGHNT, YYREEE (reference sequence). The CDR3, as DNA: TGTGCCAGCAGCTTTGGGACTAGCGGATCCTACGAGCAGTACTTC. Protein product: CASSFGTSGSYEQYF.

The V call is TRBV27, the J call TRBJ1-5, with D tentatively TRBD1 (5 bases). CDR1 is MNHEY, CDR2 SMNVEV, per germline (reference sequence). The CDR3 extends over 15 amino acids. Trimming removed 4 bases at V and 1 base at J, with 11 bases between. DNA of the CDR3: TGTGCCAGCAGTTGGGGTCCAGGGAGCAATCAGCCCCAGCATTTT. It encodes CASSWGPGSNQPQHF.